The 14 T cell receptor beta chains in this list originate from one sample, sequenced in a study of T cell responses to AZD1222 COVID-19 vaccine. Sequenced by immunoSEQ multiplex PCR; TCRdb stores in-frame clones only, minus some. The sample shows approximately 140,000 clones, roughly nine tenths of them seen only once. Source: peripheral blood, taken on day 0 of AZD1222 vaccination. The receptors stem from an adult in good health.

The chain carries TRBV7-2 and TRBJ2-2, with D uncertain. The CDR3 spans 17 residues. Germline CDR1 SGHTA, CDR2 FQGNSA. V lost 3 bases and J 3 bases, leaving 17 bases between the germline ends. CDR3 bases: TGTGCCAGCAGCTTGGTCGTACGTGTTTTGGACACCGGGGAGCTGTTTTTT. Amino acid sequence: CASSLVVRVLDTGELFF.

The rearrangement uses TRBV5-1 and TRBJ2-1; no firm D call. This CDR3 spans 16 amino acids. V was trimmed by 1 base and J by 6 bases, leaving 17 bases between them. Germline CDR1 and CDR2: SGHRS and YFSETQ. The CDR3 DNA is TGCGCCAGCAGCTTGATGGCTGAGACTCCCGGCAATGAGCAGTTCTTC. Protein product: CASSLMAETPGNEQFF. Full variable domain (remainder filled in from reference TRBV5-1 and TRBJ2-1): KAGVTQTPRYLIKTRGQQVTLSCSPISGHRSVSWYQQTPGQGLQFLFEYFSETQRNKGNFPGRFSGRQFSNSRSEMNVSTLELGDSALYLCASSLMAETPGNEQFFGPGTRLTVL.

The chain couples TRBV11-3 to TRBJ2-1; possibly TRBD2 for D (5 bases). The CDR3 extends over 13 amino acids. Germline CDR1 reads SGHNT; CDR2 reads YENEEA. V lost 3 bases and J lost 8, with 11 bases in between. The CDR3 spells CASSLTGDYEQFF. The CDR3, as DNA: TGTGCCAGCAGCTTGACCGGGGATTATGAGCAGTTCTTC.

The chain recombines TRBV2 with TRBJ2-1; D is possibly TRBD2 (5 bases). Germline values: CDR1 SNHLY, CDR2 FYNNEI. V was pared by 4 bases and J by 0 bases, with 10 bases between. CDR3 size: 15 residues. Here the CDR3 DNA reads TGTGCCAGCAGTGCCAGCGGAAGCTCCTACAATGAGCAGTTCTTC. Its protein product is CASSASGSSYNEQFF.

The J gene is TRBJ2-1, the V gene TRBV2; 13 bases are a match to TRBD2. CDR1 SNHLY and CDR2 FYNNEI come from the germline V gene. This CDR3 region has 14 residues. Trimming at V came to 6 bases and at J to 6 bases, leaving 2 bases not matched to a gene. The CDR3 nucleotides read TGTGCCAGCAGGGGACTAGCGGGAACCAATGAGCAGTTCTTC. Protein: CASRGLAGTNEQFF.

This chain's CDR3 is CASSLRGTGGEKLFF. The CDR3 DNA is TGTGCCAGCAGTTTAAGGGGGACAGGGGGAGAAAAACTGTTTTTT. The chain has TRBV28 and TRBJ1-4; the match to TRBD1 covers 11 bases. The V gene's germline CDR1 is MDHEN and CDR2 SYDVKM. The CDR3 totals 15 residues. V lost 2 bases to trimming and J lost 8 bases; unmatched junction nucleotides: 4.

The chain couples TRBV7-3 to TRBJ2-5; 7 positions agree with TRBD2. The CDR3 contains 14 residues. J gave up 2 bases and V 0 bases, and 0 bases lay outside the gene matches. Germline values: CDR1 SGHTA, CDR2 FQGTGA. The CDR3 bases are TGTGCCAGCAGCTTAACCGGGGGGCAAGAGACCCAGTACTTC. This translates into CASSLTGGQETQYF.

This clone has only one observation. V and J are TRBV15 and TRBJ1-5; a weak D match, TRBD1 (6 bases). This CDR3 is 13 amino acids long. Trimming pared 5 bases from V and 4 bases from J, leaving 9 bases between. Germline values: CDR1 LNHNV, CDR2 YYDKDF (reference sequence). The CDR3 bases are TGTGCCACCAGCGGGGGCTGGAATCAGCCCCAGCATTTT. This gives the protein CATSGGWNQPQHF.

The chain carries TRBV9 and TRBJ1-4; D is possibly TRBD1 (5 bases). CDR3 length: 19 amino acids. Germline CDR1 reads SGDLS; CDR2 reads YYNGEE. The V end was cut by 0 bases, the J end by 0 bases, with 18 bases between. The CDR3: CASSVGAGTEGATNEKLFF. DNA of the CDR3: TGTGCCAGCAGCGTAGGGGCAGGGACGGAAGGGGCAACTAATGAAAAACTGTTTTTT.

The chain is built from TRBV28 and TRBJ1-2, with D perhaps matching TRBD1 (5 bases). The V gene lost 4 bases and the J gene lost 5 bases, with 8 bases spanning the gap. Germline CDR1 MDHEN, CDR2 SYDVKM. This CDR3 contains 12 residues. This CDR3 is CASSWGMYGYTF. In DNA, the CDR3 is TGTGCCAGCAGTTGGGGGATGTATGGCTACACCTTC.

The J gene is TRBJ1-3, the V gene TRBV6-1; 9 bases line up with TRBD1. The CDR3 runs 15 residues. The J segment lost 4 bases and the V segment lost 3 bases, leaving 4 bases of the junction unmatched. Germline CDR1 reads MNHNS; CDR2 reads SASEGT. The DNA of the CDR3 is TGTGCCAGCAGTGATTCTGGGACAGGGGGAAACACCATATATTTT. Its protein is CASSDSGTGGNTIYF.

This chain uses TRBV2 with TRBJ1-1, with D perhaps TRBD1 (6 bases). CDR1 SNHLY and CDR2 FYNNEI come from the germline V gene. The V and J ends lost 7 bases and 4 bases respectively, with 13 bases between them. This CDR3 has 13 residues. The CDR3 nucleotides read TGTGCCAGCACCGAGGGGGGTTTCACTGAAGCTTTCTTT. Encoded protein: CASTEGGFTEAFF. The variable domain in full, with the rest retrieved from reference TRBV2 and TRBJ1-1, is EPEVTQTPSHQVTQMGQEVILRCVPISNHLYFYWYRQILGQKVEFLVSFYNNEISEKSEIFDDQFSVERPDGSNFTLKIRSTKLEDSAMYFCASTEGGFTEAFFGQGTRLTVV.

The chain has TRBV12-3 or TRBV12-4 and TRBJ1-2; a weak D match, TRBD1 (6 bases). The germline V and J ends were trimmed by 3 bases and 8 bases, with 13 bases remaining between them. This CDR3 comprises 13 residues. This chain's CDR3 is CASSLEQGLGYTF. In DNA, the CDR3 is TGTGCCAGCAGTTTGGAACAGGGTTTAGGCTACACCTTC.

The chain's CDR3 is CASSRAEKMVEDTQYF. The CDR3 DNA reads as TGTGCCAGCAGCCGCGCTGAGAAGATGGTAGAGGATACGCAGTATTTT. The chain carries TRBV5-4 and TRBJ2-3; D call uncertain. This CDR3 region has 16 residues. The ends were cut back, 4 bases at V and 6 bases at J, with 21 bases in the middle. The germline V gene encodes CDR1 SGHNT and CDR2 YYREEE (reference sequence).